This note documents a single T cell receptor (beta chain) sequence. Profiled with immunoSEQ multiplex PCR; TCRdb holds only in-frame clones, not every one. The data contain roughly 380,000 clones, around 89% of them singletons. The sample belongs to a study of blood T cell repertoires in COVID-19. Enrolled during active infection, Seattle patients were then followed longitudinally. V gave up 1 base and J gave up 7 bases; unmatched junction bases: 3. Germline CDR1 is ENHRY and CDR2 is SYGVKD. The CDR3 consists of 15 residues. Source material: peripheral blood. The rearrangement links TRBV10-3 to TRBJ1-6, with TRBD1 identical over 8 bases. The receptor comes from a woman aged 40 to 50 with COVID-19, enrolled during active disease. CDR3 amino acids: CAISELRTGNSPLHF. The CDR3 DNA is TGTGCCATCAGTGAGTTAAGGACAGGGAATTCACCCCTCCACTTT.